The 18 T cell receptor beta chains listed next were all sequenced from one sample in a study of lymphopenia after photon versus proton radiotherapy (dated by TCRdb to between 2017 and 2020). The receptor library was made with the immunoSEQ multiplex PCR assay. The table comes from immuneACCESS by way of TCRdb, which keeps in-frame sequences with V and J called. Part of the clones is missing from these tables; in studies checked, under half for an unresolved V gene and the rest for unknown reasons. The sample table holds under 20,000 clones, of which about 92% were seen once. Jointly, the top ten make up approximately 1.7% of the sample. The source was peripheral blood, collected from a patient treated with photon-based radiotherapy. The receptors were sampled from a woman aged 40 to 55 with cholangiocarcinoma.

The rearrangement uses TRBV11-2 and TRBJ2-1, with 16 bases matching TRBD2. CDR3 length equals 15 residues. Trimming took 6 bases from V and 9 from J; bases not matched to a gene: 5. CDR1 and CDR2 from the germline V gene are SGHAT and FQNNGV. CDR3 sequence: CASSRGLAGGIEQFF. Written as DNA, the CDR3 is TGTGCCAGCAGTAGGGGACTAGCGGGAGGGATTGAGCAGTTCTTC. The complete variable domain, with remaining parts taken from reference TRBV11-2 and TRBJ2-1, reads EAGVAQSPRYKIIEKRQSVAFWCNPISGHATLYWYQQILGQGPKLLIQFQNNGVVDDSQLPKDRFSAERLKGVDSTLKIQPAKLEDSAVYLCASSRGLAGGIEQFFGPGTRLTVL.

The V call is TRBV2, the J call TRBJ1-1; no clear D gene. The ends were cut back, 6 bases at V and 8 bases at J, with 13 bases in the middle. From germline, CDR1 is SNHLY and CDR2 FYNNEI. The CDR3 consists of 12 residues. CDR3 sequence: CASSRQPEEAFF. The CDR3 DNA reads TGTGCCAGCAGCCGTCAGCCTGAAGAAGCTTTCTTT.

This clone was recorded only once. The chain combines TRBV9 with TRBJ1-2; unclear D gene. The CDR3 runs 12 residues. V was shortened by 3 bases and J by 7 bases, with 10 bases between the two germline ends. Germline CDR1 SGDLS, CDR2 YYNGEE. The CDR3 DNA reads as TGTGCCAGCAGCGCCCCGAGGACTGGCTACACCTTC. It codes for CASSAPRTGYTF.

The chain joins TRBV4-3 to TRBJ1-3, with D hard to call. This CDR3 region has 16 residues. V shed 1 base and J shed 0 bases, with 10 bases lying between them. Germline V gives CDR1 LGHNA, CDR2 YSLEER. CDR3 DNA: TGCGCCAGCAGCCAAGGTCCTTCATCCTCTGGAAACACCATATATTTT. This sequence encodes CASSQGPSSSGNTIYF.

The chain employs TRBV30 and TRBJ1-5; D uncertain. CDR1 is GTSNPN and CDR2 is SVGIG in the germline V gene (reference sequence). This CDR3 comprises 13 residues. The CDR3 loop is CAFSSTAGQPQHF. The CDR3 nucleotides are TGTGCTTTTTCCTCGACTGCGGGGCAGCCCCAGCATTTT.

As DNA, the CDR3 is TGTGCCAGCAGCCAATCCGGACTGACTGGTTGGGGGGGCACTGAAGCTTTCTTT. Protein: CASSQSGLTGWGGTEAFF. The chain has TRBV4-2 and TRBJ1-1, with D perhaps TRBD1 (5 bases). CDR3 length: 18 amino acids. The V gene's germline CDR1 is LGHNA and CDR2 YNFKEQ. Trimming left V 2 bases short and J 4 bases short, with 23 bases between.

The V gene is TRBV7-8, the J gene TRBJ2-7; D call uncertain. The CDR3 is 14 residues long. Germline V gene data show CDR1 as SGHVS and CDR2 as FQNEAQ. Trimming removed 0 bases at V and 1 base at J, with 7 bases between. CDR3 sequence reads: CASSLASGSYEQYF. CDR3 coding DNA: TGTGCCAGCAGCTTAGCTTCCGGTTCCTACGAGCAGTACTTC. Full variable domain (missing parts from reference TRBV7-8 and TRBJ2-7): GAGVSQSPRYKVAKRGQDVALRCDPISGHVSLFWYQQALGQGPEFLTYFQNEAQLDKSGLPSDRFFAERPEGSVSTLKIQRTQQEDSAVYLCASSLASGSYEQYFGPGTRLTVT.

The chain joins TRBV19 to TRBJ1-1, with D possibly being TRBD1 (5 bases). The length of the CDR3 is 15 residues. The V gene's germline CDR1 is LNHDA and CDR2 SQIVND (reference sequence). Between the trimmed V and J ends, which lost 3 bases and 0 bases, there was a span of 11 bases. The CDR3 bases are TGTGCCAGTAGTATGTTTGGGGGGTTGAACACTGAAGCTTTCTTT. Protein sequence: CASSMFGGLNTEAFF.

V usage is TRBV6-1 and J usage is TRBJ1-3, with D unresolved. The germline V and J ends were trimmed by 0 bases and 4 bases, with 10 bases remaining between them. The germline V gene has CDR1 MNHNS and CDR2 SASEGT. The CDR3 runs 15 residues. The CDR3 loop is CASSEAQLVGNTIYF. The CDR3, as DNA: TGTGCCAGCAGTGAAGCGCAGTTAGTCGGAAACACCATATATTTT.

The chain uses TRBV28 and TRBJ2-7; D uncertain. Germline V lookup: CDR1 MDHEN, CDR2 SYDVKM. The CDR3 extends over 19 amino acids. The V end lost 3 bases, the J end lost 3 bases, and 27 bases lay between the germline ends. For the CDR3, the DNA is TGTGCCAGCAGTTTCTTCTTGGGTCTCCAGTCCCCCTGGGACTACGAGCAGTACTTC. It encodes CASSFFLGLQSPWDYEQYF.

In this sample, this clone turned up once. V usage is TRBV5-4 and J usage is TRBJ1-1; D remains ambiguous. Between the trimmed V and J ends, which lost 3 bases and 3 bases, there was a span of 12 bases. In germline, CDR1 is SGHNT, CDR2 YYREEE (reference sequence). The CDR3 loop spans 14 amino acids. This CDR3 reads CASSSRLRDTEAFF. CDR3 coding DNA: TGTGCCAGCAGCTCGAGACTTCGGGACACTGAAGCTTTCTTT.

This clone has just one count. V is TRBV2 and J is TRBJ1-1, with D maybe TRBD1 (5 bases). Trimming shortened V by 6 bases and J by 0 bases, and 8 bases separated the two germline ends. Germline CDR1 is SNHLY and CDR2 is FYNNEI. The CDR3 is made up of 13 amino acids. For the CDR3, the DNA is TGTGCCAGCAGATCAGGGATGAACACTGAAGCTTTCTTT. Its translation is CASRSGMNTEAFF. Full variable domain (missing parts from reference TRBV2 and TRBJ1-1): EPEVTQTPSHQVTQMGQEVILRCVPISNHLYFYWYRQILGQKVEFLVSFYNNEISEKSEIFDDQFSVERPDGSNFTLKIRSTKLEDSAMYFCASRSGMNTEAFFGQGTRLTVV.

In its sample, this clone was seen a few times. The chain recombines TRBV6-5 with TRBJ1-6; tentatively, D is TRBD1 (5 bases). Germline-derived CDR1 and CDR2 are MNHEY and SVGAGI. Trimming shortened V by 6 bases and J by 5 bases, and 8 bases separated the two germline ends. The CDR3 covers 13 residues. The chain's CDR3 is CASRSTDNSPLHF. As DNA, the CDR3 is TGTGCCAGCAGGTCGACAGATAATTCACCCCTCCACTTT.

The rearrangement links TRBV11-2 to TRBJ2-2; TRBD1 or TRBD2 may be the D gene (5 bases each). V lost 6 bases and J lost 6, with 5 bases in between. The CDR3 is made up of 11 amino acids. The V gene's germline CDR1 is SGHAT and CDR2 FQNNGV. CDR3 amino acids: CASRGPGELFF. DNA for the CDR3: TGTGCCAGCAGGGGACCCGGGGAGCTGTTTTTT.

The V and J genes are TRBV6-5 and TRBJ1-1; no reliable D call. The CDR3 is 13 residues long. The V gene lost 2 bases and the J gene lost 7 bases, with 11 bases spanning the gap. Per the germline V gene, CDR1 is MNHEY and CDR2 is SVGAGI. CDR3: CASSYPGRREAFF. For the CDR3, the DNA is TGTGCCAGCAGTTACCCCGGGAGGCGTGAAGCTTTCTTT.

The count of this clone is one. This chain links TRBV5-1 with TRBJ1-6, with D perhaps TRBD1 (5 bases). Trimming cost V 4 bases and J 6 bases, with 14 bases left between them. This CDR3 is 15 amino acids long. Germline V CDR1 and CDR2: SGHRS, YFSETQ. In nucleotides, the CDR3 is TGCGCCAGCAGCCTGTACGGGACGGGTAATTCACCCCTCCACTTT. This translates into CASSLYGTGNSPLHF.

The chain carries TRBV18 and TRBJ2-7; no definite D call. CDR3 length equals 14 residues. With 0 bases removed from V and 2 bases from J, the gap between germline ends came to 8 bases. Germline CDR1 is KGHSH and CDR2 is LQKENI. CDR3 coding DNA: TGTGCCAGCTCACCACCGAGCCGAGCCTACGAGCAGTACTTC. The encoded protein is CASSPPSRAYEQYF.

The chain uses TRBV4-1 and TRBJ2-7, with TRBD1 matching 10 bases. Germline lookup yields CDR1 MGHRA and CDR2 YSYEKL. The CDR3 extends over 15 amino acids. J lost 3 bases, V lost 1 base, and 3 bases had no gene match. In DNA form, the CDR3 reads TGCGCCAGCAGCCAAGCAGGGGACAGGGGCTACGAGCAGTACTTC. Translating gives CASSQAGDRGYEQYF.